What follows is one T cell receptor (beta chain) and its context. The source of the sample is a study of shared clonotypes between healthy human individuals. TCRdb keeps only in-frame clones here, not all; method: immunoSEQ multiplex PCR. The sample has millions of clones, around nine tenths seen once; the top ten hold about 0.13%. CDR3 size: 14 residues. Germline lookup yields CDR1 SGHTA and CDR2 FQGNSA. Trimming took off 1 base at V and 4 bases at J, with 10 bases between the two ends. The sequence was obtained from a man aged 18 to 29 in good health. The rearrangement links TRBV7-2 to TRBJ1-1; maybe TRBD1 (5 bases). Sequenced: naive CD4+ T cells sorted from blood. This sample's subset: CD45RA+ positively selected. The CDR3 DNA reads as TGTGCCAGCAGCTTAGGGGGGTTGGGCACTGAAGCTTTCTTT. Translation: CASSLGGLGTEAFF.